This is a list of T cell receptor beta chains from one sample in a study of CXCR3-negative and CXCR3-positive naive CD8 T cells. Using the 5' RACE reads, TCRdb records one entry per CDR3 protein without DNA. Its table records roughly 55,000 distinct CDR3 sequences. Sequenced sample: naive CXCR3+ CD8+ T cells from blood. All receptors derive from a human donor in good health. Some clones in this sample may be carry-over from other donors' samples. CDR3s include the opening cysteine and the closing phenylalanine or tryptophan. Clone size appears in some rows only: once, few, many, or a class for an expanded clone.

j_call clone_size v_call cdr3_aa
TRBJ2-1 medium-sized TRBV29-1 CSVRAQGEDYNEQFF
TRBJ2-2 . TRBV12-3/TRBV12-4 CASRHRPGLGPGELFF
TRBJ2-2 . TRBV28 CASSFSLKATNTGELFF
TRBJ2-7 . TRBV7-9 CASSPGTPPYEQYF
TRBJ1-1 . TRBV19 CASSPGGPNTEAFF
TRBJ1-5 . TRBV1 CTREDRDYNQPQHF
TRBJ1-5 . TRBV7-9 CASSSGGLNQPQHF
TRBJ2-1 . TRBV6-2/TRBV6-3 CASYQETGRLDEQFF
TRBJ1-2 . TRBV25-1 CASSEGAVRGETYGYTF
TRBJ2-7 . TRBV5-1 CASSLVGGHEQYF
TRBJ1-5 . TRBV20-1 CSARQQGGLGNQPQHF
TRBJ1-1 . TRBV7-2 CASSLGTIGAEAFF
TRBJ2-5 . TRBV4-3 CASRRKTSGGLETQYF
TRBJ1-2 . TRBV7-9 CASSPIGTGYGYTF
TRBJ1-1 . TRBV6-5 CASSYSPGGNTEAFF
TRBJ2-7 . TRBV27 CASSLISQNYEQYF
TRBJ2-5 . TRBV28 CASSHRTLYQETQYF
TRBJ1-5 . TRBV13 CASSLGGIPQHF
TRBJ1-1 . TRBV3-1 CASSPRNPNRLAFF
TRBJ2-3 . TRBV29-1 CSGWATLSWDTQYF
TRBJ2-5 . TRBV18 CASSPKDRGAQETQYF
TRBJ2-7 . TRBV28 CASSFRRDYEQYF
TRBJ1-6 . TRBV20-1 CSARPGQGNSPLHF
TRBJ1-1 . TRBV4-2 CASSSSAGVNTEAFF
TRBJ2-7 . TRBV7-9 CASAGEGGPYEQYF
TRBJ2-4 . TRBV6-2/TRBV6-3 CASSNGQDSPKNIQYF
TRBJ2-3 . TRBV6-5 CASRGQGVKYF
TRBJ2-7 . TRBV5-1 CASSLEGVYSYEQYF
TRBJ1-1 . TRBV28 CASTPRLNTEAFF
TRBJ1-1 . TRBV7-6 CASSHRMNTEAFF
TRBJ2-3 . TRBV28 CATGTSGVTDTQYF
TRBJ2-3 . TRBV27 CASSLSRGVYGPDTQYF
TRBJ1-3 . TRBV3-1 CASSQDAGRPPRNTIYF
TRBJ2-7 . TRBV7-2 CASSADRLGLAGSYEQYF
TRBJ1-2 . TRBV7-9 CASSFAGSSGYTF
TRBJ2-2 . TRBV29-1 CSATLAANTGELFF
TRBJ1-1 . TRBV7-2 CASSFVGAGTEAFF
TRBJ2-7 . TRBV7-2 CASSFYLNYEQYF
TRBJ2-1 . TRBV20-1 CSARASSAYNEQFF
TRBJ2-1 . TRBV5-1 CASSWTGIYSDNEQFF
TRBJ2-2 . TRBV11-2 CASSLGQGTGELFF
TRBJ2-7 . TRBV10-3 CAISLRDGSYEQYF